The 23 T cell receptor beta chains listed next were all sequenced from one sample in a study of technical replicates of blood from a handful of donors. Clones were read by immunoSEQ multiplex PCR, and TCRdb kept only the in-frame ones, dropping some. This sample has about 64,000 clones, with approximately 86% found just once. Sequenced material: PBMCs. The receptors here all came from a human donor in good health. Some clones in this sample may be carry-over from other donors' samples.

The chain couples TRBV19 to TRBJ2-7, with a tentative D call TRBD2 (6 bases). The CDR3 is made up of 14 amino acids. CDR1 and CDR2 (germline): LNHDA, SQIVND (reference sequence). Trimming cost V 8 bases and J 3 bases, with 17 bases left between them. CDR3 sequence reads: CASSPGLPNYEQYF. Written as DNA, the CDR3 is TGTGCCAGTTCCCCTGGACTACCGAACTACGAGCAGTACTTC.

This clone was picked up a small number of times. This chain uses TRBV7-6 with TRBJ2-1; 10 bases map to TRBD2. The CDR3 covers 18 residues. Looked up from germline, CDR1 is SGHVS and CDR2 is FNYEAQ. With V trimmed by 1 base and J by 7 bases, 13 bases remained unmatched. In DNA form, the CDR3 reads TGTGCCAGCAGCTTAGAAGTCCGGATTAGCGGGAGGAGGAATGAGCAGTTCTTC. Residues: CASSLEVRISGRRNEQFF.

In this sample, this clone turned up a few times. The rearrangement uses TRBV7-3 and TRBJ2-1, with 13 positions matching TRBD2. The CDR3 contains 15 residues. The germline V gene encodes CDR1 SGHTA and CDR2 FQGTGA. Trimming at V came to 5 bases and at J to 9 bases, leaving 7 bases not matched to a gene. The CDR3 sequence: CASSPTSGGAPEQFF. CDR3 bases: TGTGCCAGCAGCCCTACTAGCGGGGGGGCCCCTGAGCAGTTCTTC.

The chain joins TRBV7-2 to TRBJ1-6; 10 bases are shared with TRBD1. CDR1 SGHTA and CDR2 FQGNSA come from the germline V gene. The ends lost 2 bases at V and 1 base at J; junction bases unmatched: 2. This CDR3 contains 17 residues. The CDR3 protein is CASSLKGQGSYNSPLHF. As DNA, the CDR3 is TGTGCCAGCAGCTTAAAGGGACAGGGGTCCTATAATTCACCCCTCCACTTT. Drawing the rest from reference TRBV7-2 and TRBJ1-6, the complete variable domain is GAGVSQSPSNKVTEKGKDVELRCDPISGHTALYWYRQSLGQGLEFLIYFQGNSAPDKSGLPSDRFSAERTGGSVSTLTIQRTQQEDSAVYLCASSLKGQGSYNSPLHFGNGTRLTVT.

The J gene is TRBJ2-3, the V gene TRBV5-1; a weak D match, TRBD2 (5 bases). The CDR3 runs to 17 residues. From germline, CDR1 is SGHRS and CDR2 YFSETQ. V was trimmed by 0 bases and J by 1 base, leaving 15 bases between them. This chain's CDR3 is CASSLELGRRGTDTQYF. CDR3 DNA: TGCGCCAGCAGCTTGGAATTGGGGAGAAGGGGCACAGATACGCAGTATTTT.

This clone has only one observation. The chain uses TRBV5-4 and TRBJ2-7; TRBD2 matches at 8 bases. The V segment lost 4 bases and the J segment 2 bases; nucleotides outside the gene matches: 2. From germline, CDR1 is SGHNT and CDR2 YYREEE (reference sequence). The CDR3 totals 13 residues. The CDR3 protein is CASSPGGAYEQYF. DNA for the CDR3: TGTGCCAGCAGCCCCGGGGGGGCCTACGAGCAGTACTTC.

The J gene is TRBJ2-3, the V gene TRBV5-4; TRBD2 matches 8 bases. With V trimmed by 0 bases and J by 9 bases, 9 bases remained unmatched. Germline CDR1 reads SGHNT; CDR2 reads YYREEE (reference sequence). The CDR3 totals 15 residues. The CDR3 here is CASSLATSATLTQYF. The CDR3 DNA follows: TGTGCCAGCAGCTTGGCGACTAGCGCGACCTTAACGCAGTATTTT. Full variable domain (outside the CDR3, taken from reference TRBV5-4 and TRBJ2-3): ETGVTQSPTHLIKTRGQQVTLRCSSQSGHNTVSWYQQALGQGPQFIFQYYREEENGRGNFPPRFSGLQFPNYSSELNVNALELDDSALYLCASSLATSATLTQYFGPGTRLTVL.

J is TRBJ2-7 and V is TRBV7-9, with 13 bases fitting TRBD2. J was trimmed by 0 bases and V by 5 bases; bases with no gene match: 4. The CDR3 loop spans 16 amino acids. Germline assignment: CDR1 SEHNR and CDR2 FQNEAQ (reference sequence). This chain's CDR3 is CASSIGTSGDSYEQYF. For the CDR3, the DNA is TGTGCCAGCAGCATCGGGACTAGCGGGGACTCCTACGAGCAGTACTTC. The full variable domain, its missing parts supplied by reference TRBV7-9 and TRBJ2-7, is DTGVSQNPRHKITKRGQNVTFRCDPISEHNRLYWYRQTLGQGPEFLTYFQNEAQLEKSRLLSDRFSAERPKGSFSTLEIQRTEQGDSAMYLCASSIGTSGDSYEQYFGPGTRLTVT.

The chain uses TRBV7-8 and TRBJ2-7; 9 bases match TRBD1. The CDR3 covers 15 residues. Trimming removed 1 base from V and 3 bases from J; junction bases left unmatched: 4. The germline V gene has CDR1 SGHVS and CDR2 FQNEAQ. CDR3 coding DNA: TGTGCCAGCAGCTTAGTACAGGGGGCACACTACGAGCAGTACTTC. Its translation: CASSLVQGAHYEQYF.

This sequence joins TRBV9 and TRBJ1-4; possible D gene TRBD1, 5 bases. CDR1 and CDR2 from the germline V gene are SGDLS and YYNGEE. The CDR3 runs 16 residues. V was cut by 3 bases and J by 8 bases, with 20 bases left in between. In DNA form, the CDR3 reads TGTGCCAGCAGCGCCGAGGGATCGGGGGTTGTGGAAAAACTGTTTTTT. Protein: CASSAEGSGVVEKLFF. The entire variable domain, with the rest obtained from reference TRBV9 and TRBJ1-4, is as follows: DSGVTQTPKHLITATGQRVTLRCSPRSGDLSVYWYQQSLDQGLQFLIQYYNGEERAKGNILERFSAQQFPDLHSELNLSSLELGDSALYFCASSAEGSGVVEKLFFGSGTQLSVL.

This chain connects TRBV7-6 to TRBJ2-5; D might be TRBD2 (6 bases). The CDR3 is made up of 14 amino acids. Germline V gene lookup returns CDR1 SGHVS and CDR2 FNYEAQ. Between the trimmed V and J ends, which lost 5 bases and 7 bases, there was a span of 17 bases. CDR3 amino acids: CASSGGRDGGTQYF. The DNA of the CDR3 is TGTGCCAGCAGCGGAGGTCGGGACGGGGGGACCCAGTACTTC.

The V and J genes are TRBV4-3 and TRBJ1-1; 7 bases align to TRBD1. After removal of 2 bases from V and 5 bases from J, the junction contained 8 bases not matched to a gene. The germline V gene has CDR1 LGHNA and CDR2 YSLEER. The CDR3 runs 15 residues. CDR3 nucleotide sequence: TGCGCCAGCAGCCAACAAATACAGGGGATGACTGAAGCTTTCTTT. Its translation: CASSQQIQGMTEAFF.

This chain uses TRBV5-4 with TRBJ2-7; 11 nucleotides match TRBD1. This CDR3 comprises 15 residues. Germline V CDR1 and CDR2: SGHNT, YYREEE (reference sequence). Germline trimming cut 2 bases from V and 6 bases from J; bases unmatched to any gene: 7. CDR3 bases: TGTGCCAGCAGCTTTTCCGGGACAGGGGGTGCCGAGCAGTACTTC. It is translated as CASSFSGTGGAEQYF.

The chain employs TRBV5-1 and TRBJ2-5, with 11 bases fitting TRBD1. This CDR3 is 16 amino acids long. With 0 bases clipped from V and 4 bases from J, the junction kept 5 bases outside the gene matches. Per the germline V gene, CDR1 is SGHRS and CDR2 is YFSETQ. This CDR3 is CASSLGTGGVGETQYF. The DNA of the CDR3 is TGCGCCAGCAGCTTGGGGACAGGGGGCGTGGGAGAGACCCAGTACTTC.

This chain joins TRBV6-5 and TRBJ2-7; TRBD2 matches at 14 bases. The CDR3 has 15 amino acids. Germline V gene lookup returns CDR1 MNHEY and CDR2 SVGAGI. V shed 6 bases, J shed 2 bases, and the junction held 3 bases outside the gene matches. The CDR3 sequence: CASRETSGRAYEQYF. The CDR3 DNA is TGTGCCAGCAGGGAGACTAGCGGGAGGGCCTACGAGCAGTACTTC.

V and J are TRBV7-9 and TRBJ2-5, with D possibly being TRBD2 (5 bases). Germline V CDR1 and CDR2: SEHNR, FQNEAQ (reference sequence). CDR3 length: 12 residues. V lost 3 bases and J 3 bases, leaving 5 bases between the germline ends. This chain's CDR3 is CASSFGEETQYF. The CDR3 DNA is TGTGCCAGCAGCTTCGGGGAAGAGACCCAGTACTTC.

This clone was observed a handful of times. This chain uses TRBV10-3 with TRBJ1-3; 7 bases align to TRBD1. Germline-derived CDR1 and CDR2 are ENHRY and SYGVKD. After removal of 7 bases from V and 2 bases from J, the junction contained 5 bases not matched to a gene. The CDR3 consists of 14 residues. CDR3 sequence: CAIKSRGPGNTIYF. DNA for the CDR3: TGTGCCATCAAGTCGAGGGGGCCTGGAAACACCATATATTTT.

The rearrangement uses TRBV9 and TRBJ2-1, with 10 positions matching TRBD2. Trimming took 0 bases from V and 7 from J; bases not matched to a gene: 7. The CDR3 is made up of 16 amino acids. CDR1 is SGDLS, CDR2 YYNGEE, per germline. CDR3 residues: CASSVAVLAGQNEQFF. The CDR3 DNA is TGTGCCAGCAGCGTAGCAGTACTAGCGGGGCAAAATGAGCAGTTCTTC.

This chain uses TRBV11-2 with TRBJ2-7; a weak D match, TRBD2 (5 bases). This CDR3 has 15 amino acids. Per the germline V gene, CDR1 is SGHAT and CDR2 is FQNNGV. Trimming left V 2 bases short and J 2 bases short, with 13 bases between. The CDR3: CASSLMTGLTYEQYF. CDR3 nucleotides: TGTGCCAGCAGCTTAATGACGGGGTTGACCTACGAGCAGTACTTC. Full variable domain (missing parts from reference TRBV11-2 and TRBJ2-7): EAGVAQSPRYKIIEKRQSVAFWCNPISGHATLYWYQQILGQGPKLLIQFQNNGVVDDSQLPKDRFSAERLKGVDSTLKIQPAKLEDSAVYLCASSLMTGLTYEQYFGPGTRLTVT.

The chain uses TRBV6-5 and TRBJ1-2, with 9 positions matching TRBD1. Germline V gives CDR1 MNHEY, CDR2 SVGAGI. J gave up 6 bases and V 5 bases, and 7 bases lay outside the gene matches. This CDR3 is built from 14 residues. The CDR3 DNA reads as TGTGCCAGCAGTACAGGGGGCGATCGGAATGGCTACACCTTC. Its translation is CASSTGGDRNGYTF.

J is TRBJ1-2 and V is TRBV7-2; the D gene is possibly TRBD1 (6 bases). This CDR3 has 17 amino acids. Trimming cost V 2 bases and J 0 bases, with 16 bases left between them. Germline assignment: CDR1 SGHTA and CDR2 FQGNSA. This CDR3 is CASSLTGSSATNYGYTF. CDR3 nucleotides: TGTGCCAGCAGCTTAACAGGGTCCTCGGCTACTAACTATGGCTACACCTTC.

V gene TRBV11-2 combines with J gene TRBJ1-1, with TRBD1 identical over 8 bases. This CDR3 spans 15 amino acids. The V gene's germline CDR1 is SGHAT and CDR2 FQNNGV. With V trimmed by 5 bases and J by 11 bases, 16 bases remained unmatched. The CDR3: CASSPSGGSKDGAFF. CDR3 in DNA: TGTGCCAGCAGCCCCTCAGGGGGCTCCAAGGATGGGGCTTTCTTT.

J is TRBJ2-3 and V is TRBV9; 9 bases align to TRBD2. The J segment lost 5 bases and the V segment lost 2 bases, leaving 9 bases of the junction unmatched. The CDR3 length is 16 residues. Germline V gives CDR1 SGDLS, CDR2 YYNGEE. In nucleotides, the CDR3 is TGTGCCAGCAGCGTGTCTAGCGGGGCCTTCGGAGATACGCAGTATTTT. It yields the protein CASSVSSGAFGDTQYF.